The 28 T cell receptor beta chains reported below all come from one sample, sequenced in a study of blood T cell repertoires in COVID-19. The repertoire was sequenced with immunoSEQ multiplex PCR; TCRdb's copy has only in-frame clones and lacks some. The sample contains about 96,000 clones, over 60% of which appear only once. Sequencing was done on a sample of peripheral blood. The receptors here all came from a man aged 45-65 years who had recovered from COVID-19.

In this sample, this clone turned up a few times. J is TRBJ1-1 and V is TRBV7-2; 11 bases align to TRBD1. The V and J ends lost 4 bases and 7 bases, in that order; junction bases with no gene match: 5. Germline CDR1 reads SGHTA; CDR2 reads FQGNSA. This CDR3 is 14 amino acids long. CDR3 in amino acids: CASSWDRGSGEAFF. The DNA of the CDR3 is TGTGCCAGCAGCTGGGACAGGGGGTCTGGTGAAGCTTTCTTT.

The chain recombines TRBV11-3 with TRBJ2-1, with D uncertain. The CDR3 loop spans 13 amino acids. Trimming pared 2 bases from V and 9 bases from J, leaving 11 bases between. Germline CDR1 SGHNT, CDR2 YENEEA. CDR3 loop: CASSLRVRSEQFF. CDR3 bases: TGTGCCAGCAGCTTACGGGTTAGGAGTGAGCAGTTCTTC.

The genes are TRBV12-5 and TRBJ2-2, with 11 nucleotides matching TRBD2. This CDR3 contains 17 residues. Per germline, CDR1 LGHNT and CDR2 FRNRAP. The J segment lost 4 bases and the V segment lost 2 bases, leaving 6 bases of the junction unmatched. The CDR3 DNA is TGTGCTAGTGGTTTGTTAGCGGGAGGGCCAGGCACCGGGGAGCTGTTTTTT. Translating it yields CASGLLAGGPGTGELFF. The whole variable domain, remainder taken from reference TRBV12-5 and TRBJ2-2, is DARVTQTPRHKVTEMGQEVTMRCQPILGHNTVFWYRQTMMQGLELLAYFRNRAPLDDSGMPKDRFSAEMPDATLATLKIQPSEPRDSAVYFCASGLLAGGPGTGELFFGEGSRLTVL.

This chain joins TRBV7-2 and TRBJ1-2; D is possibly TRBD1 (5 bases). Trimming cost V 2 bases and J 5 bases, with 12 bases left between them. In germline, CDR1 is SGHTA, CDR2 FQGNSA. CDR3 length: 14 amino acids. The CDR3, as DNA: TGTGCCAGCAGCTTATTCAGGGATTGGTATGGCTACACCTTC. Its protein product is CASSLFRDWYGYTF. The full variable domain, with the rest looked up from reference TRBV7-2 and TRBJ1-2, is GAGVSQSPSNKVTEKGKDVELRCDPISGHTALYWYRQSLGQGLEFLIYFQGNSAPDKSGLPSDRFSAERTGGSVSTLTIQRTQQEDSAVYLCASSLFRDWYGYTFGSGTRLTVV.

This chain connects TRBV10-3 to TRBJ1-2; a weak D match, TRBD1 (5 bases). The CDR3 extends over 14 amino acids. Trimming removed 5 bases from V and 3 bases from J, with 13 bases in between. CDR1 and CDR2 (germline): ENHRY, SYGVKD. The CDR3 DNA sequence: TGTGCCATCAGTACTCCCGACAGATACTATGGCTACACCTTC. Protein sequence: CAISTPDRYYGYTF.

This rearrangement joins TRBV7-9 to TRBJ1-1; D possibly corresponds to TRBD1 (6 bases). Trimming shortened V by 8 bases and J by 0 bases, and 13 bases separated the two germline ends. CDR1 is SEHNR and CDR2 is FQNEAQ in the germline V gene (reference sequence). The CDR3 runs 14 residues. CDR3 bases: TGTGCCAGCGAGAGGGGGTCCCTGAACACTGAAGCTTTCTTT. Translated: CASERGSLNTEAFF.

The CDR3 region has the DNA TGTGCCAGTAAATACTCTGGAAACACCATATATTTT. The encoded protein is CASKYSGNTIYF. The V gene is TRBV19, the J gene TRBJ1-3; no reliable D call. Trimming removed 7 bases at V and 0 bases at J, with 4 bases between. The CDR3 runs to 12 residues. The V gene's germline CDR1 is LNHDA and CDR2 SQIVND (reference sequence).

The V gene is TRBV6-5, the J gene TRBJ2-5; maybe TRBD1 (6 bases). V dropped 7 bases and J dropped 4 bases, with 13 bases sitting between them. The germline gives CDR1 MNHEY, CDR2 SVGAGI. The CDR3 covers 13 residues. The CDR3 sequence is CASIKTGLETQYF. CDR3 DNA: TGTGCCAGCATCAAAACAGGGTTAGAGACCCAGTACTTC.

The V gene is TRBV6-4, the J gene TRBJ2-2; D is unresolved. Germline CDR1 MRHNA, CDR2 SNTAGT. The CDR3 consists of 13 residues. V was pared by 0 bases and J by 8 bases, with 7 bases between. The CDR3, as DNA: TGTGCCAGCAGTGACTCGAGGCGGGGGGAGCTGTTTTTT. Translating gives CASSDSRRGELFF.

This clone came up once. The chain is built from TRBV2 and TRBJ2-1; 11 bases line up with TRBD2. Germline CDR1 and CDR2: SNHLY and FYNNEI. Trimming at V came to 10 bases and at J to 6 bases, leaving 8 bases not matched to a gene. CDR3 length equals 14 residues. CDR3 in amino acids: CATRLAGISNEQFF. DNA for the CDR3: TGTGCCACCAGACTAGCGGGAATCTCCAATGAGCAGTTCTTC.

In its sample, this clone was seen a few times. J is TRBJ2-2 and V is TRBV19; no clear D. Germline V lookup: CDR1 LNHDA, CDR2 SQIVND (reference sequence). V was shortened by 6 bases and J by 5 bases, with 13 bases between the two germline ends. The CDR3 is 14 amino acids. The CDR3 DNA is TGTGCCAGTAGCTTTCCCCTCGGGACCGGGGAGCTGTTTTTT. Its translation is CASSFPLGTGELFF.

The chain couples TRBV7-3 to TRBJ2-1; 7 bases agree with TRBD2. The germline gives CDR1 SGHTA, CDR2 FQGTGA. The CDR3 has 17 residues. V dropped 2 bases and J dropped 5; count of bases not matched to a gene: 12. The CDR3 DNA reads TGTGCCAGCAGCTTAGGTCTAGCGGAGGGCGGGAACAATGAGCAGTTCTTC. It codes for CASSLGLAEGGNNEQFF. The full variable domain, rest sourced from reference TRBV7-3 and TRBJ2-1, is GAGVSQTPSNKVTEKGKYVELRCDPISGHTALYWYRQSLGQGPEFLIYFQGTGAADDSGLPNDRFFAVRPEGSVSTLKIQRTERGDSAVYLCASSLGLAEGGNNEQFFGPGTRLTVL.

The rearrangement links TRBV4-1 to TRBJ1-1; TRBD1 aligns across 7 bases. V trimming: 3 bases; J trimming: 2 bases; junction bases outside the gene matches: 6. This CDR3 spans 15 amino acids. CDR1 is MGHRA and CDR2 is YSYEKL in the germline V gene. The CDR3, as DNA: TGCGCCAGCAGCCAGAGACAGGGAGGCAACACTGAAGCTTTCTTT. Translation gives CASSQRQGGNTEAFF.

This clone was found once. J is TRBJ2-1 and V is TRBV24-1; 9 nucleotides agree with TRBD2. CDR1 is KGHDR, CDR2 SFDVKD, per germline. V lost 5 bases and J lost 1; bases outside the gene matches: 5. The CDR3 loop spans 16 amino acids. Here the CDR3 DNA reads TGTGCCACCAGTGGCAAGACTAGCGGATCCTACAATGAGCAGTTCTTC. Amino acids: CATSGKTSGSYNEQFF.

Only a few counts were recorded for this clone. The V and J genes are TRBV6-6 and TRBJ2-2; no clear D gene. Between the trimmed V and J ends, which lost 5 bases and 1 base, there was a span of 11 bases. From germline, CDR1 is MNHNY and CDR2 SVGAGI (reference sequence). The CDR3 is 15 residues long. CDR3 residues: CASSVVVLNTGELFF. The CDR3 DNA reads TGTGCCAGCAGTGTCGTAGTCCTGAACACCGGGGAGCTGTTTTTT.

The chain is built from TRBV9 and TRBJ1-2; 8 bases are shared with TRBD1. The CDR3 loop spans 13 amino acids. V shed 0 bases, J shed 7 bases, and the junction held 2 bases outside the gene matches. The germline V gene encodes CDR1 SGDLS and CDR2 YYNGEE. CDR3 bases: TGTGCCAGCAGCGTAGAGACAGGGGTTGGCTACACCTTC. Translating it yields CASSVETGVGYTF. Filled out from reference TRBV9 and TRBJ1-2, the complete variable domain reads DSGVTQTPKHLITATGQRVTLRCSPRSGDLSVYWYQQSLDQGLQFLIQYYNGEERAKGNILERFSAQQFPDLHSELNLSSLELGDSALYFCASSVETGVGYTFGSGTRLTVV.

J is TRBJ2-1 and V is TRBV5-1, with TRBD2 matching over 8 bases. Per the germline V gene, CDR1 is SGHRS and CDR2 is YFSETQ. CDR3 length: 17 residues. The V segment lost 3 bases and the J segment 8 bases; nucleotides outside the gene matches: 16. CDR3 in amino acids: CASSSLGRTSPEDEQFF. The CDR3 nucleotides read TGCGCCAGCAGCTCGCTAGGGCGGACTAGCCCCGAGGATGAGCAGTTCTTC. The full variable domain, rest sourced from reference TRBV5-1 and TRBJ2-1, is KAGVTQTPRYLIKTRGQQVTLSCSPISGHRSVSWYQQTPGQGLQFLFEYFSETQRNKGNFPGRFSGRQFSNSRSEMNVSTLELGDSALYLCASSSLGRTSPEDEQFFGPGTRLTVL.

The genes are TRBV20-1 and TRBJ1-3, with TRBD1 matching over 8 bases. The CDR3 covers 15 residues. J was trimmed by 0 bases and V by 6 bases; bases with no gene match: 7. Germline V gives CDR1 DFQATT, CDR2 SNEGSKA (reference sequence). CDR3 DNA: TGCAGTGCGAGTCCGGGACAGGTCTCTGGAAACACCATATATTTT. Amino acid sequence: CSASPGQVSGNTIYF.

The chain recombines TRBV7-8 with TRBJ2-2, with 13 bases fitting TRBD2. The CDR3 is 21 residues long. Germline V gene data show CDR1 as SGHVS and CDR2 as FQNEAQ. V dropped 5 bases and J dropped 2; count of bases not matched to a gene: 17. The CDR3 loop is CASSLKPGLAGFGVNTGELFF. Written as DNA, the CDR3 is TGTGCCAGCAGCCTCAAACCGGGACTAGCGGGATTTGGCGTAAACACCGGGGAGCTGTTTTTT.

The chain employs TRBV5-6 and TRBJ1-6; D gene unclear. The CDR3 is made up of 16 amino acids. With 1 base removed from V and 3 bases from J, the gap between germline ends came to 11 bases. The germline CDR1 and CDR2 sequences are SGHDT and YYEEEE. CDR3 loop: CASSLPASGYNSPLHF. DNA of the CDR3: TGTGCCAGCAGCTTGCCAGCCTCGGGCTATAATTCACCCCTCCACTTT.

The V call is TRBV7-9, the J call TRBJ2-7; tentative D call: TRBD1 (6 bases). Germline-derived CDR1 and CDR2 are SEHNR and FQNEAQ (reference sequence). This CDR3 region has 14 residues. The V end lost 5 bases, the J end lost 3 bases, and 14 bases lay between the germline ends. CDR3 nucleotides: TGTGCCAGCAGCAACACCACAGGGATCTACGAGCAGTACTTC. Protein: CASSNTTGIYEQYF. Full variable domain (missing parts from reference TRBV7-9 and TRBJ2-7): DTGVSQNPRHKITKRGQNVTFRCDPISEHNRLYWYRQTLGQGPEFLTYFQNEAQLEKSRLLSDRFSAERPKGSFSTLEIQRTEQGDSAMYLCASSNTTGIYEQYFGPGTRLTVT.

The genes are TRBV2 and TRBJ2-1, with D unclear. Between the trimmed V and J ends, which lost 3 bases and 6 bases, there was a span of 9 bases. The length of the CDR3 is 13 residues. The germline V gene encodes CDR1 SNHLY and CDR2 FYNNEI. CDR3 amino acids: CASSEVRGNEQFF. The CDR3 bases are TGTGCCAGCAGTGAGGTTCGCGGCAATGAGCAGTTCTTC.

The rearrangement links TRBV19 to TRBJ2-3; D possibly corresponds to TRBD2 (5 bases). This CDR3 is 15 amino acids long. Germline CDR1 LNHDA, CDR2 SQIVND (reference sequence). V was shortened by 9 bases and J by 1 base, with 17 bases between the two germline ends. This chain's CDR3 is CASRREADRTDTQYF. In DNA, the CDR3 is TGTGCCAGCCGCCGGGAAGCGGACCGCACAGATACGCAGTATTTT.

CDR3 protein: CASSPGQPGELFF. The CDR3 bases are TGTGCCAGCAGCCCGGGACAGCCCGGGGAGCTGTTTTTT. The V call is TRBV28, the J call TRBJ2-2; TRBD1 agrees at 7 bases. This CDR3 is built from 13 residues. Germline loops: CDR1 MDHEN, CDR2 SYDVKM. V lost 6 bases to trimming and J lost 6 bases; unmatched junction nucleotides: 4.

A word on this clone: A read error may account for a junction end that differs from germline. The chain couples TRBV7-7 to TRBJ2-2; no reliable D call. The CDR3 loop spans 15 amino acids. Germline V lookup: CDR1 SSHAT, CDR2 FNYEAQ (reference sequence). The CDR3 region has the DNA TGTGCTAGCAGCTCCCAGCCGGGGAACACCGGGGAGCTGTTTTTT. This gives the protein CASSSQPGNTGELFF.

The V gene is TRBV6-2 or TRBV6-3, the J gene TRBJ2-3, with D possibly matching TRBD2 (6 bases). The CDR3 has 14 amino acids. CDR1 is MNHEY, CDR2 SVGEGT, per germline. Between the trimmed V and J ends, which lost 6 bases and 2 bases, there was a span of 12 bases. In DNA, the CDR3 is TGTGCCAGCAGCCGGGACTCCGACACAGATACGCAGTATTTT. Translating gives CASSRDSDTDTQYF.

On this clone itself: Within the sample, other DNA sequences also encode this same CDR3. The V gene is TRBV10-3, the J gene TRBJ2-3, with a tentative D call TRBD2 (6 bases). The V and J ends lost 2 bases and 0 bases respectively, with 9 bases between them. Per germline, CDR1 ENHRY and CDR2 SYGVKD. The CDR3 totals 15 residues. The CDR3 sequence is CAISEGGGSTDTQYF. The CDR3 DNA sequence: TGTGCCATCAGTGAGGGGGGAGGAAGCACAGATACGCAGTATTTT.

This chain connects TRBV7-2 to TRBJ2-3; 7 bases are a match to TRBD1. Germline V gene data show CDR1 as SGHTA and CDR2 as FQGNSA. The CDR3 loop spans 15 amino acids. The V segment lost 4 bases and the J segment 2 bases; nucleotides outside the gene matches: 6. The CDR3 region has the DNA TGTGCCAGCAGCTCCAGACAGGGAGACACAGATACGCAGTATTTT. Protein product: CASSSRQGDTDTQYF.